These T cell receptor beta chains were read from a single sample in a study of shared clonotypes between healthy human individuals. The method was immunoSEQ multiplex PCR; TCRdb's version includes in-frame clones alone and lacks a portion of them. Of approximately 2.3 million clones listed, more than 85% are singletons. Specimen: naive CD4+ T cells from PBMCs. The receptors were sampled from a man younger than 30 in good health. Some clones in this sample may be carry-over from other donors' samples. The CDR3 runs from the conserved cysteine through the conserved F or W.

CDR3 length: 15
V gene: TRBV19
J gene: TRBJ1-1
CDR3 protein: CASSIGGRRSTEAFF

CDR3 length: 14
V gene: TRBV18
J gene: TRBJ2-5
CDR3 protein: CASSPSLMGETQYF

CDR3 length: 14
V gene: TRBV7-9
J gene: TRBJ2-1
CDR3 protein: CASSPRYRDNEQFF

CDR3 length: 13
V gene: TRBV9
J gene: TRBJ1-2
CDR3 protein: CASSGRSFYGYTF

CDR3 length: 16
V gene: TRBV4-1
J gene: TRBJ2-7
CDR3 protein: CASSQAVSGRPYEQYF

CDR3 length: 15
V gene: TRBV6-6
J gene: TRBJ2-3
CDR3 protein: CASSSPIGSTDTQYF

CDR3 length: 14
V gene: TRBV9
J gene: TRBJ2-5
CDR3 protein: CASSPGPFEETQYF

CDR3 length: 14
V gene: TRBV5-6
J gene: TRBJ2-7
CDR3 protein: CASSRGTSTYEQYF

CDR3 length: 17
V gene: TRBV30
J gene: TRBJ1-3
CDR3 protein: CAWSVRGAGRTGNTIYF

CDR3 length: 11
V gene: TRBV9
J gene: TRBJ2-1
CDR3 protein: CASSINNEQFF

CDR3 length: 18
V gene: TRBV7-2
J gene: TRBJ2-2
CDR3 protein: CASSLGQTPGRGTGELFF

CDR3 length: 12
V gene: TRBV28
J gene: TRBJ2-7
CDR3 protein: CASSSGLGEQYF

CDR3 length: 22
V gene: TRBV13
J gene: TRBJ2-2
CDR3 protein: CASSSPLAGTSGSGLDTGELFF

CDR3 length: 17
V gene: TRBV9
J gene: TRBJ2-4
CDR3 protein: CASSPGTSGRGKNIQYF

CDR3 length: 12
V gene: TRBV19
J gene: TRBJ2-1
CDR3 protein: CASSTTPREQFF

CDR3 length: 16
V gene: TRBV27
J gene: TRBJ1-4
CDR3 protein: CASSFEPPVFGGKLFF

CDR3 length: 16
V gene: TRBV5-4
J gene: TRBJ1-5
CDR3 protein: CASSQGGRDSNQPQHF

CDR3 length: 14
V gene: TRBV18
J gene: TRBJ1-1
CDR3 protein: CASSPLAGNTEAFF

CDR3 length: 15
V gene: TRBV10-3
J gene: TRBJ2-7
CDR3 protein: CAISEGSGRGYEQYF

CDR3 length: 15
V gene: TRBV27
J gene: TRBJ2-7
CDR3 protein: CASSFIGPGWYEQYF

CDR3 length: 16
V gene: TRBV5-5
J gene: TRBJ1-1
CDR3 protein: CASSFGVRGENTEAFF

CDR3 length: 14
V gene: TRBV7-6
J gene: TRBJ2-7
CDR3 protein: CASSLSGVHYEQYF